These T cell receptor beta chains were read from a single sample in a study of beta chain features in type 1 diabetes. Only in-frame clones appear in the TCRdb table, and some are missing; sequencing was by immunoSEQ multiplex PCR. Of around 500,000 clones listed, roughly an eighth are singletons. Input material: naive CD4+ T cells from blood. The receptors derive from a woman in her late teens or twenties in good health. Both conserved end residues are part of each CDR3. D genes are given only for firm matches. A row's size may be missing; if present it is once, few, many or a size class.

j_gene: TRBJ2-5; d_gene: .; v_gene: TRBV19; abundance: .; CDR3nt: TGTGCCAGTAGTTCGCGGGACGGCCAAGAGACCCAGTACTTC; CDR3aa: CASSSRDGQETQYF
j_gene: TRBJ2-7; d_gene: TRBD1; v_gene: TRBV7-2; abundance: few; CDR3nt: TGTGCCAGCAGGCGAGAGACAGGGCTGAACGAGCAGTACTTC; CDR3aa: CASRRETGLNEQYF
j_gene: TRBJ2-7; d_gene: TRBD2; v_gene: TRBV4-3; abundance: .; CDR3nt: TGCGCCAGCAGCAGGACTAGCGGGAGCTCCTACGAGCAGTACTTC; CDR3aa: CASSRTSGSSYEQYF
j_gene: TRBJ2-5; d_gene: .; v_gene: TRBV18; abundance: few; CDR3nt: TGTGCCAGCTCACCAATAGCTCCATTGGGAGAGACCCAGTACTTC; CDR3aa: CASSPIAPLGETQYF
j_gene: TRBJ2-3; d_gene: .; v_gene: TRBV5-4; abundance: .; CDR3nt: TGTGCCAGCAGCCAACTGAACCCAGATACGCAGTATTTT; CDR3aa: CASSQLNPDTQYF
j_gene: TRBJ2-1; d_gene: .; v_gene: TRBV11-1; abundance: .; CDR3nt: TGTGCCAGCAGCCTGCAGTATGAGCAGTTCTTC; CDR3aa: CASSLQYEQFF
j_gene: TRBJ2-2; d_gene: TRBD1; v_gene: TRBV11-1; abundance: .; CDR3nt: TGTGCCAGCTGGACAGGGTACACCGGGGAGCTGTTTTTT; CDR3aa: CASWTGYTGELFF
j_gene: TRBJ2-1; d_gene: .; v_gene: TRBV5-1; abundance: .; CDR3nt: TGCGCCAGCAGCCCGGACATTGTTAGATACAATGAGCAGTTCTTC; CDR3aa: CASSPDIVRYNEQFF
j_gene: TRBJ2-7; d_gene: .; v_gene: TRBV12-5; abundance: few; CDR3nt: TGTGCTAGTGGCCCACGGACCCAAGCCTACGAGCAGTACTTC; CDR3aa: CASGPRTQAYEQYF
j_gene: TRBJ2-2; d_gene: TRBD2; v_gene: TRBV6-6; abundance: few; CDR3nt: TGTGCCAGCTTCCCGGGAGGAGGGGCCGGGGAGCTGTTTTTT; CDR3aa: CASFPGGGAGELFF
j_gene: TRBJ1-2; d_gene: .; v_gene: TRBV7-9; abundance: .; CDR3nt: TGTGCCAGCAGCCGCGGAGTGGGCAATGGCTACACCTTC; CDR3aa: CASSRGVGNGYTF
j_gene: TRBJ2-1; d_gene: .; v_gene: TRBV28; abundance: .; CDR3nt: TGTGCCAGCAGGGGGACCTACAATGAGCAGTTCTTC; CDR3aa: CASRGTYNEQFF
j_gene: TRBJ1-2; d_gene: TRBD1; v_gene: TRBV4-3; abundance: .; CDR3nt: TGCGCCAGCAGCCGAGAACAGGGGAACTATGGCTACACCTTC; CDR3aa: CASSREQGNYGYTF